The sequence of this T cell receptor beta chain was determined in a study of blood T cells in healthy people across ages. Notes on the study in general: When set beside aged donors, long-lived donors presented more naive CD4+ cells and higher diversity. Strong correlation was found linking TCR beta diversity to naive T cell percentage.

The second PCR ran roughly 7 to 12 cycles with a sample-barcoded 5' primer and J-beta primers. The authors tagged each cDNA molecule using a template-switch adaptor with 12 random nucleotides. TCRdb reanalysed the 5' RACE reads using MiXCR and keeps one entry per CDR3 protein. This table holds around 320,000 distinct CDR3 sequences, around 27% found once. The CDR3 extends over 15 amino acids. The V end was cut by 8 bases, the J end by 8 bases, with 22 bases between. CDR1 SGHAT and CDR2 FQNNGV come from the germline V gene. Comment on this clonotype: Its specificity is not known.

The J gene is TRBJ2-1, the V gene TRBV11-2; D might be TRBD1 or TRBD2, each matching 5 bases. The sequenced sample consisted of blood. This TCR came from a woman between 70 and 85 years old in good health. The chain's CDR3 is CASHQESGPGHEQFF. In DNA, the CDR3 is TGTGCCAGCCACCAGGAAAGCGGACCAGGGCATGAGCAGTTCTTC.